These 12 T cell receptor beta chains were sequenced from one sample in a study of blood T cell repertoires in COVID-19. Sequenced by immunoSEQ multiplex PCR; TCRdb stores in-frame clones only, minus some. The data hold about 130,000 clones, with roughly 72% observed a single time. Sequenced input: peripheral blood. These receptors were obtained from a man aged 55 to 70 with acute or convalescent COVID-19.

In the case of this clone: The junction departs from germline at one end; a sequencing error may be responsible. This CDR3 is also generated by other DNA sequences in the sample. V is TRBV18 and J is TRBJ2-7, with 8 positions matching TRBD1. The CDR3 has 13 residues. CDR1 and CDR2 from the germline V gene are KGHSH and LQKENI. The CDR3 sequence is CASSPQGAYEQYF. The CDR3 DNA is TGTGCCAGCTCGCCACAGGGGGCCTACGAGCAGTACTTC.

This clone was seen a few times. The CDR3 loop reads CASSQAGQGALNYGYTF. CDR3 coding DNA: TGCGCCAGCAGCCAAGCGGGACAGGGGGCCCTTAACTATGGCTACACCTTC. This chain joins TRBV4-1 and TRBJ1-2; 12 positions match TRBD1. Germline assignment: CDR1 MGHRA and CDR2 YSYEKL. V shed 1 base and J 1 base; nucleotides not matched to a gene: 4. The CDR3 spans 17 residues.

CDR3 nucleotides: TGTGCCAGCATGGGCCGGTACTTC. It encodes CASMGRYF. The chain uses TRBV25-1 and TRBJ2-7, with D unclear. The CDR3 runs to 8 residues. The V end lost 7 bases, the J end lost 12 bases, and 7 bases lay between the germline ends. Per the germline V gene, CDR1 is MGHDK and CDR2 is SYGVNS.

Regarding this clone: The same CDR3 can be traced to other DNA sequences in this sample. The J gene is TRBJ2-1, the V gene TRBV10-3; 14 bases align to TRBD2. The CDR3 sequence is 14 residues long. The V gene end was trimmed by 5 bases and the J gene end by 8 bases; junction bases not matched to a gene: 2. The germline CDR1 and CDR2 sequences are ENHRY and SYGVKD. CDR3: CAISLGLAGDEQFF. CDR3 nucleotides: TGTGCCATCAGTCTGGGACTAGCGGGAGATGAGCAGTTCTTC.

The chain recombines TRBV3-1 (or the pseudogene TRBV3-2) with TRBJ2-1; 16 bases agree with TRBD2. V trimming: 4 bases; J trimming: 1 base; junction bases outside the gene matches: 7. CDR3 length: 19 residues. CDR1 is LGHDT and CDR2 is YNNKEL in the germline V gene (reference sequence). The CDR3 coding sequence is TGTGCCAGCAGCCGGCCGGGACTAGCGGGGGGGCCGTCCTACAATGAGCAGTTCTTC. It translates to CASSRPGLAGGPSYNEQFF.

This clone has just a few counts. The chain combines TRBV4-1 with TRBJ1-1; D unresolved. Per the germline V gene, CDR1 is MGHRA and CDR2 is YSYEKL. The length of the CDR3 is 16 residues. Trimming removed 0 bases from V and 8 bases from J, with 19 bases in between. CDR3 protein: CASSQDRLLDLFEAFF. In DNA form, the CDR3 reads TGCGCCAGCAGCCAAGATAGATTACTAGACCTTTTCGAAGCTTTCTTT.

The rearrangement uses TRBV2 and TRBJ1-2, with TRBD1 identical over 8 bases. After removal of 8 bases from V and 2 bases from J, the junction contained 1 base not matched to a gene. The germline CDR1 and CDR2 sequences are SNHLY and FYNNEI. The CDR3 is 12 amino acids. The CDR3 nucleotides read TGTGCCAGCCGGGACAGGAACTATGGCTACACCTTC. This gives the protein CASRDRNYGYTF.

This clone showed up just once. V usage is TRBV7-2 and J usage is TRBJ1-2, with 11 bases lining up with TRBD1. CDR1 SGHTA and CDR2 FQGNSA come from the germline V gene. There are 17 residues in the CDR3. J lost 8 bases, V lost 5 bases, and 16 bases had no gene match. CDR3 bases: TGTGCCAGCAGCCCCGGAGGACAGGGGGCGAAGTCGGAGGGCTACACCTTC. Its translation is CASSPGGQGAKSEGYTF.

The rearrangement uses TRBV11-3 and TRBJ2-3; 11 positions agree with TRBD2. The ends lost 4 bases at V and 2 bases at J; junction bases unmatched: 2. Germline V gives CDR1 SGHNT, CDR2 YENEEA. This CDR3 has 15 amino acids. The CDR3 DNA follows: TGTGCCAGCAGCTCGGGACTAGCGGTCACAGATACGCAGTATTTT. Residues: CASSSGLAVTDTQYF. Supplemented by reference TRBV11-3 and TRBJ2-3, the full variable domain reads EAGVVQSPRYKIIEKKQPVAFWCNPISGHNTLYWYLQNLGQGPELLIRYENEEAVDDSQLPKDRFSAERLKGVDSTLKIQPAELGDSAVYLCASSSGLAVTDTQYFGPGTRLTVL.

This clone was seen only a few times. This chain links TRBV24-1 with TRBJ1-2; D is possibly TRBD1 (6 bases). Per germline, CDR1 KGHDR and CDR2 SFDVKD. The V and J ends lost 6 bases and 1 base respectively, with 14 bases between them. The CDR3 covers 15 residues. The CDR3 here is CATSTNREGNYGYTF. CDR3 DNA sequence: TGTGCCACCAGTACAAACAGGGAGGGTAACTATGGCTACACCTTC.

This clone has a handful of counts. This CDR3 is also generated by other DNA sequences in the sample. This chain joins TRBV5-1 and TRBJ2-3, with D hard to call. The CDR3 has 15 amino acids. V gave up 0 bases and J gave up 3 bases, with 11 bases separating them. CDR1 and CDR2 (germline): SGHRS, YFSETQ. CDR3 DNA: TGCGCCAGCAGCTTGGCCGGGTCTTCTACAGATACGCAGTATTTT. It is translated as CASSLAGSSTDTQYF.

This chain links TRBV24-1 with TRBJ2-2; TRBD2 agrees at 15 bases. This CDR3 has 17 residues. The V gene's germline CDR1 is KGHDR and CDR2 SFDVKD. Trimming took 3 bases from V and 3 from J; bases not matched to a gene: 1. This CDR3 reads CATSDGLAGGDTGELFF. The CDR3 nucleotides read TGTGCCACCAGTGATGGACTAGCGGGAGGGGACACCGGGGAGCTGTTTTTT.